This is a list of T cell receptor beta chains from one sample in a study of T cell changes during pregnancy in multiple sclerosis. The data were produced by immunoSEQ multiplex PCR, yet TCRdb's version contains in-frame clones alone and is incomplete. The sample yields tens of thousands of clones, roughly 89% seen once. The input for sequencing was peripheral blood, taken in the second trimester of pregnancy. These receptors were obtained from a female donor with multiple sclerosis, enrolled in a pregnancy study. Each CDR3 is given with its conserved first and last residue. D genes are given only for firm matches. Size values are once, few and many counts, or a class for expanded clones, and some rows have none.

CASSPSPGDTQYF,TGCGCCAGCAGCCCGTCCCCCGGGGATACGCAGTATTTT,.,TRBV5-1,TRBJ2-3,.
CASSLGGTRNEQFF,TGTGCCAGCAGCTTGGGAGGGACTAGAAATGAGCAGTTCTTC,TRBD2,TRBV5-4,TRBJ2-1,.
CASSDRNYGYTF,TGTGCCAGCAGCGACAGAAACTATGGCTACACCTTC,.,TRBV2,TRBJ1-2,.
CASSAPGRRELFF,TGTGCCAGCAGCGCCCCAGGGAGGCGAGAGCTGTTTTTT,.,TRBV9,TRBJ2-2,.
CASSLRQGNYGYTF,TGTGCCAGTAGTCTGCGACAGGGAAACTATGGCTACACCTTC,TRBD1,TRBV19,TRBJ1-2,.
CATGPADTSGYTF,TGTGCTACCGGCCCCGCGGACACGAGTGGCTACACCTTC,.,TRBV12-5,TRBJ1-2,.
CASKTGLGYGYTF,TGTGCCAGCAAGACAGGGTTGGGCTATGGCTACACCTTC,TRBD1,TRBV6-5,TRBJ1-2,.
CASSLRGGANSPLHF,TGTGCCAGCAGCTTAAGAGGCGGGGCAAATTCACCCCTCCACTTT,.,TRBV7-3,TRBJ1-6,.
CASSATGTHNEQFF,TGTGCCAGCAGTGCTACCGGGACACACAATGAGCAGTTCTTC,.,TRBV6-1,TRBJ2-1,.
CASSFPRENPDTLTF,TGTGCCAGCAGTTTCCCTCGGGAAAACCCCGACACCCTGACTTTC,.,TRBV27,TRBJ2-6,.
CASSPQRGSNEQFF,TGTGCCAGCAGTCCCCAGCGGGGGTCGAATGAGCAGTTCTTC,TRBD2,TRBV11-3,TRBJ2-1,.
CASSLGLAGGSDSYEQYF,TGTGCCAGCAGCTTGGGACTAGCGGGGGGCTCTGACTCCTACGAGCAGTACTTC,TRBD2,TRBV7-8,TRBJ2-7,.
CASSVTGSSYNSPLHF,TGTGCCAGCAGCGTCACAGGGAGCTCCTATAATTCACCCCTCCACTTT,.,TRBV5-5,TRBJ1-6,.
CASSLGQLGLDSPLHF,TGTGCCAGCAGCTTAGGACAGCTGGGGTTAGATTCACCCCTCCACTTT,.,TRBV11-2,TRBJ1-6,.
CASGGISDGPPGANVLTF,TGTGCCAGCGGGGGGATCTCGGACGGGCCCCCTGGGGCCAACGTCCTGACTTTC,.,TRBV5-4,TRBJ2-6,.
CASSPPGQGAVGELFF,TGTGCCAGCAGCCCCCCGGGACAGGGGGCCGTCGGGGAGCTGTTTTTT,TRBD1,TRBV5-4,TRBJ2-2,once
CASSSTGVFGYTF,TGTGCCAGCAGTTCGACAGGGGTATTTGGCTACACCTTC,TRBD1,TRBV6-5,TRBJ1-2,.
CSAQGKGNQPQHF,TGCAGCGCCCAGGGAAAGGGCAATCAGCCCCAGCATTTT,.,TRBV29-1,TRBJ1-5,.
CASCQGLLQPQHF,TGTGCCAGTTGCCAGGGACTATTGCAGCCCCAGCATTTT,.,TRBV19,TRBJ1-5,.
CAWRGQGGSPLHF,TGTGCCTGGAGGGGACAGGGCGGTTCACCCCTCCACTTT,TRBD1,TRBV30,TRBJ1-6,.
CASSPLGQGTYEQYF,TGTGCCAGCAGCCCTCTAGGACAGGGTACCTACGAGCAGTACTTC,TRBD1,TRBV14,TRBJ2-7,once